This T cell receptor beta chain is from a study of response to subunit inactivated influenza vaccine. Points from the study as a whole: Authors suggested each seasonal influenza vaccination recruits few new T cells.

TCRdb recomputed calls from the RT-PCR reads with MiXCR, one row per CDR3 protein. The table shows over 150,000 distinct CDR3 sequences, with about 10% occurring only once. V lost 4 bases and J 4 bases, leaving 11 bases between the germline ends. Germline lookup yields CDR1 SGHRS and CDR2 YFSETQ. The CDR3 contains 14 residues. As concerns this clonotype: Its antigen is still unknown.

This sequence was found in a man aged 45 to 65 who received an inactivated influenza vaccine. J is TRBJ2-2 and V is TRBV5-1; either TRBD1 or TRBD2 may fit D (6 bases each). Sequenced here: non-naive T cells sorted from PBMCs, sampled on the day of vaccination. This CDR3 reads CASSPRGPTGELFF. The CDR3 DNA reads as TGCGCCAGCAGCCCACGGGGGCCCACCGGGGAGCTGTTTTTT.